This T cell receptor beta chain was identified during a study of breast tumors, draining lymph nodes, adjacent tissues. This clonotype is termed medium-sized. TCRdb re-derived calls from the multiplex PCR reads in MiXCR, one entry per CDR3 protein. The profile shows about 21,000 distinct CDR3 sequences, 50% of them singletons. Germline V CDR1 and CDR2: PRHDT, FYEKMQ (reference sequence). The ends lost 5 bases at V and 2 bases at J; junction bases unmatched: 4. This CDR3 has 15 residues. V usage is TRBV13 and J usage is TRBJ2-1, with 9 bases aligning to TRBD2. This clonotype was obtained from a female donor with breast cancer. Some clones in this sample may be carry-over from other donors' samples. Material for sequencing was breast tumor tissue. The CDR3 protein is CASSLSSGAYNEQFF. CDR3 sequence (DNA): TGTGCCAGCAGCCTCTCTAGCGGGGCCTACAATGAGCAGTTCTTC.